This is a list of T cell receptor beta chains from one sample in a study of beta chain features in type 1 diabetes. Some clones are missing from TCRdb's copy, which holds only in-frame ones; the method was immunoSEQ multiplex PCR. This table has about 350,000 clones, around 19% appearing once. The material sequenced was naive CD4+ T cells from blood. Receptor source: a woman between 18 and 29 years old in good health. Each CDR3 is given with its conserved first and last residue. A D gene is named only where the DNA matches it firmly. Clone size is stated in some rows and not others, as once, few, many or a class when expanded.

clone_size d_call j_call v_call cdr3_aa cdr3_nt
. TRBD1 TRBJ2-7 TRBV6-6 CASGTGGSYEQYF TGTGCCAGCGGTACAGGGGGCTCCTACGAGCAGTACTTC
. . TRBJ1-1 TRBV5-4 CASSLSLIGAEAFF TGTGCCAGCAGCTTGAGCTTGATTGGAGCTGAAGCTTTCTTT
few . TRBJ1-6 TRBV6-5 CASTQDSHNSPLHF TGTGCCAGCACTCAGGACAGCCATAATTCACCCCTCCACTTT
. . TRBJ1-2 TRBV25-1 CASSEREGGLDYGYTF TGTGCCAGCAGTGAACGGGAGGGGGGGCTCGACTATGGCTACACCTTC
few TRBD1 TRBJ1-2 TRBV10-3 CAISESDRIKDGYTF TGTGCCATCAGTGAGTCGGACAGGATAAAAGATGGCTACACCTTC
few . TRBJ1-5 TRBV2 CASSARPYSNQPQHF TGTGCCAGCAGCGCCAGGCCTTATAGCAATCAGCCCCAGCATTTT
. . TRBJ1-2 TRBV4-3 CASSQGGEAAEVYGYTF TGCGCCAGCAGCCAAGGAGGGGAGGCAGCGGAGGTCTATGGCTACACCTTC
few . TRBJ1-3 TRBV9 CASSVDMGDNTIYF TGTGCCAGCAGCGTAGATATGGGAGACAACACCATATATTTT
few TRBD2 TRBJ2-3 TRBV5-1 CASSGPGGSGDTQYF TGCGCCAGCAGCGGTCCGGGGGGGTCTGGAGATACGCAGTATTTT
few . TRBJ1-1 TRBV13 CASSLLPRRDTEAFF TGTGCCAGCAGCCTTCTCCCGAGACGGGACACTGAAGCTTTCTTT
. TRBD2 TRBJ2-5 TRBV5-1 CASSYGGLAGRETQYF TGCGCCAGCAGCTATGGGGGACTAGCGGGACGGGAGACCCAGTACTTC
. TRBD1 TRBJ1-5 TRBV12-5 CASGLLQGAGNQPQHF TGTGCTAGTGGTTTGTTACAGGGGGCAGGGAATCAGCCCCAGCATTTT
. . TRBJ2-1 TRBV5-1 CASSLRAAGMNHNEQFF TGCGCCAGCAGCTTGAGGGCGGCGGGTATGAATCACAATGAGCAGTTCTTC
. TRBD1 TRBJ2-4 TRBV30 CAWSVGTGYGIQYF TGTGCCTGGAGTGTTGGGACAGGGTATGGCATTCAGTACTTC
. . TRBJ2-5 TRBV11-2 CASSPAGLQETQYF TGTGCCAGCAGCCCGGCGGGACTCCAAGAGACCCAGTACTTC
. TRBD2 TRBJ2-1 TRBV6-4 CASSRLAGSFSYNEQFF TGTGCCAGCAGTAGACTAGCGGGGTCGTTCTCCTACAATGAGCAGTTCTTC
few TRBD1 TRBJ2-1 TRBV9 CASSARDRANEQFF TGTGCCAGCAGTGCCCGGGACAGGGCCAATGAGCAGTTCTTC
. . TRBJ2-4 TRBV2 CASSGELDIQYF TGTGCCAGCAGTGGAGAGTTGGACATTCAGTACTTC
few TRBD1 TRBJ2-5 TRBV7-9 CASGRDRGQTQYF TGTGCCAGCGGCCGGGACAGGGGACAGACCCAGTACTTC
. . TRBJ1-1 TRBV6-6 CASSPGGIGTEAFF TGTGCCAGCAGCCCCGGGGGAATCGGGACTGAAGCTTTCTTT
few TRBD1 TRBJ2-1 TRBV6-5 CASRGTGSNEQFF TGTGCCAGCAGGGGGACAGGGAGCAATGAGCAGTTCTTC
. TRBD1 TRBJ2-3 TRBV7-2 CASSLEGGPDTQYF TGTGCCAGCAGCTTAGAAGGGGGCCCAGATACGCAGTATTTT